The 8 T cell receptor beta chains presented below share a single source sample, sequenced in a study of shared clonotypes between healthy human individuals (dated by TCRdb to the early 2020s). The library was built by means of the immunoSEQ multiplex PCR assay. Held by TCRdb, this immuneACCESS table contains in-frame sequences only and omits some clones. Under half of the omission traces to an unresolved V gene where checked; the cause of the rest is unknown. The sample table contains 950,000 to 1,300,000 clones; only one count was recorded for about 80% of them. Around 1.5% of the sample comes from the top ten. The source material was memory CD4+ T cells sorted from blood. According to the study, the label for this sample's cell subset or site signals: CD45RA-negative fraction. The origin of the receptors is a man aged 18 to 30 in good health.

This clone was recorded only once. This rearrangement joins TRBV6-5 to TRBJ1-2; 7 nucleotides align to TRBD1. Germline CDR1 is MNHEY and CDR2 is SVGAGI. Trimming took 8 bases from V and 8 from J; bases not matched to a gene: 8. This CDR3 is built from 12 residues. The CDR3 DNA is TGTGCCAGCCCCAGGGGGGCCGACGGCTACACCTTC. Its translation is CASPRGADGYTF.

This CDR3 reads CASSLEDRVNEQYF. The CDR3 DNA reads TGCGCCAGCAGCTTGGAGGACAGGGTCAACGAGCAGTACTTC. The chain links TRBV5-1 to TRBJ2-7; 8 bases line up with TRBD1. The CDR3 is 14 residues long. Trimming took 0 bases from V and 5 from J; bases not matched to a gene: 4. Germline CDR1 and CDR2: SGHRS and YFSETQ. Full variable domain (missing parts from reference TRBV5-1 and TRBJ2-7): KAGVTQTPRYLIKTRGQQVTLSCSPISGHRSVSWYQQTPGQGLQFLFEYFSETQRNKGNFPGRFSGRQFSNSRSEMNVSTLELGDSALYLCASSLEDRVNEQYFGPGTRLTVT.

The count of this clone is one. The CDR3 DNA follows: TGTGCCAGCAGTTTAGGAGTTAACTATGGCTACACCTTC. This gives the protein CASSLGVNYGYTF. The chain uses TRBV27 and TRBJ1-2; D is unresolved. The germline gives CDR1 MNHEY, CDR2 SMNVEV (reference sequence). The ends were cut back, 2 bases at V and 1 base at J, with 5 bases in the middle. The CDR3 contains 13 residues.

Concerning this clone itself: This sample includes further DNA sequences coding for the same CDR3. The chain has TRBV9 and TRBJ1-3; D remains ambiguous. V was pared by 4 bases and J by 2 bases, with 13 bases between. The CDR3 spans 15 residues. Germline CDR1 and CDR2: SGDLS and YYNGEE. CDR3 DNA sequence: TGTGCCAGCAGCCCCCGACCGGGCGCTGGAAACACCATATATTTT. It is translated as CASSPRPGAGNTIYF.

The rearrangement links TRBV7-6 to TRBJ2-6; D call uncertain. Germline V gene data show CDR1 as SGHVS and CDR2 as FNYEAQ. The CDR3 contains 17 residues. V lost 1 base to trimming and J lost 0 bases, with 10 bases between them. DNA for the CDR3: TGTGCCAGCAGCTTAGTGGCAGGCAACTCTGGGGCCAACGTCCTGACTTTC. It encodes CASSLVAGNSGANVLTF.

The rearrangement joins TRBV7-2 to TRBJ2-1, with 8 nucleotides matching TRBD2. CDR1 and CDR2 from the germline V gene are SGHTA and FQGNSA. The CDR3 has 14 amino acids. V gave up 2 bases and J gave up 7 bases; unmatched junction bases: 4. The CDR3 loop is CASSLTASGNEQFF. CDR3 in DNA: TGTGCCAGCAGCTTAACGGCTAGCGGGAATGAGCAGTTCTTC. The whole variable domain, remainder taken from reference TRBV7-2 and TRBJ2-1, is GAGVSQSPSNKVTEKGKDVELRCDPISGHTALYWYRQSLGQGLEFLIYFQGNSAPDKSGLPSDRFSAERTGGSVSTLTIQRTQQEDSAVYLCASSLTASGNEQFFGPGTRLTVL.

Only a few counts were recorded for this clone. V and J are TRBV5-1 and TRBJ2-7, with D possibly being TRBD2 (5 bases). This CDR3 contains 13 residues. The V gene lost 2 bases and the J gene lost 2 bases, with 8 bases spanning the gap. Germline lookup yields CDR1 SGHRS and CDR2 YFSETQ. The CDR3 DNA is TGCGCCAGCAGCTTTACAGCGGCCTACGAGCAGTACTTC. Protein: CASSFTAAYEQYF.

This clone was seen a few times. V and J are TRBV19 and TRBJ2-7; 8 nucleotides align to TRBD1. The CDR3 loop spans 14 amino acids. J was trimmed by 0 bases and V by 7 bases; bases with no gene match: 5. In germline, CDR1 is LNHDA, CDR2 SQIVND (reference sequence). In DNA, the CDR3 is TGTGCCAGTAAGTTGGACAGGGCCTCCTACGAGCAGTACTTC. This gives the protein CASKLDRASYEQYF.